This entry lists 20 T cell receptor beta chains sequenced from one sample in a study of CD8+CD57+ T cells in acquired aplastic anemia. Patients picked for sequencing had shown CD8+CD57+ cell expansion detected by flow cytometry. Both TCR beta VDJ combination and CDR3 sequence profiling were carried out. Genomic DNA was the template for this profiling. TCRdb recomputed calls from the reads with MiXCR, one row per CDR3 protein. The table has some 170,000 distinct CDR3 sequences, 71% seen once. Sequenced sample: sorted CD4+, CD8+, or CD8+CD57+ T cells (not recorded which) from PBMCs. These receptors all stem from a human donor with aplastic anemia.

The chain is built from TRBV7-9 and TRBJ2-1, with 15 bases aligning to TRBD2. Losses at the gene ends were 4 bases for V and 5 bases for J; bases not matched to a gene: 9. CDR1 and CDR2 from the germline V gene are SEHNR and FQNEAQ (reference sequence). The CDR3 contains 18 residues. DNA for the CDR3: TGTGCCAGCAGCTCGGGACTAGCGGGAGGATTGGGAGACAATGAGCAGTTCTTC. It encodes CASSSGLAGGLGDNEQFF.

The chain employs TRBV6-2 or TRBV6-3 and TRBJ1-1; D is uncertain. Germline CDR1 and CDR2: MNHEY and SVGEGT. This CDR3 spans 13 amino acids. The ends were cut back, 4 bases at V and 3 bases at J, with 9 bases in the middle. The CDR3 reads CASSFSGDTEAFF. In DNA, the CDR3 is TGTGCCAGCAGTTTTAGCGGGGACACTGAAGCTTTCTTT.

The chain combines TRBV12-3 or TRBV12-4 with TRBJ2-7, with 8 bases that match TRBD2. The V and J ends lost 6 bases and 1 base, in that order; junction bases with no gene match: 5. This CDR3 comprises 14 residues. The CDR3: CASRQAGVSYEQYF. CDR3 DNA: TGTGCCAGCAGACAAGCGGGGGTTTCCTACGAGCAGTACTTC.

The V gene is TRBV14, the J gene TRBJ1-4; maybe TRBD1 (5 bases). The CDR3 runs 15 residues. CDR1 and CDR2 (germline): SGHDN, FVKESK. Trimming took 5 bases from V and 8 from J, leaving 18 bases between them. The DNA for the CDR3 is TGTGCCAGCAGCGCCCTGGGGGGGTCGAAAGAAAAACTGTTTTTT. Its protein product is CASSALGGSKEKLFF.

The rearrangement joins TRBV14 to TRBJ2-5; 9 nucleotides align to TRBD2. CDR1 SGHDN and CDR2 FVKESK come from the germline V gene. J was trimmed by 2 bases and V by 0 bases; bases with no gene match: 7. The CDR3 consists of 17 residues. The CDR3 sequence: CASSQELLAGKQETQYF. CDR3 DNA: TGTGCCAGCAGCCAAGAGTTGCTAGCGGGGAAACAAGAGACCCAGTACTTC.

The chain uses TRBV20-1 and TRBJ2-3, with D perhaps being TRBD1 or TRBD2 (5 bases each). Germline CDR1 and CDR2: DFQATT and SNEGSKA (reference sequence). The CDR3 covers 13 residues. Trimming stripped 6 bases from V and 11 bases from J, with 21 bases between. CDR3 in amino acids: CSAVRDDYNEQYF. CDR3 DNA: TGCAGTGCCGTCCGGGACGACTACAATGAGCAGTATTTT.

This chain links TRBV29-1 with TRBJ2-7; 7 nucleotides agree with TRBD1. The V segment lost 2 bases and the J segment 7 bases; nucleotides outside the gene matches: 5. Germline loops: CDR1 SQVTM, CDR2 ANQGSEA. This CDR3 is 12 amino acids long. In DNA form, the CDR3 reads TGCAGCGTTGAACAGGGGGTGCGAGAGCAGTACTTC. This codes for CSVEQGVREQYF.

The chain links TRBV7-3 to TRBJ2-3; no clear D gene. Looked up from germline, CDR1 is SGHTA and CDR2 is FQGTGA. Trimming took off 3 bases at V and 1 base at J, with 8 bases between the two ends. The CDR3 has 14 amino acids. The CDR3 here is CASSLLLRTDTQYF. CDR3 in DNA: TGTGCCAGCAGCTTGCTTCTTCGCACAGATACGCAGTATTTT. Based on the CDR3 plus reference TRBV7-3 and TRBJ2-3, the full variable domain is GAGVSQTPSNKVTEKGKYVELRCDPISGHTALYWYRQSLGQGPEFLIYFQGTGAADDSGLPNDRFFAVRPEGSVSTLKIQRTERGDSAVYLCASSLLLRTDTQYFGPGTRLTVL.

The V gene is TRBV6-1, the J gene TRBJ2-7; the D gene could be TRBD1 or TRBD2 (5 bases each). Trimming took off 8 bases at V and 2 bases at J, with 13 bases between the two ends. This CDR3 is built from 13 residues. In germline, CDR1 is MNHNS, CDR2 SASEGT. CDR3 bases: TGTGCCAGCCGGGACGGACTTACCTACGAGCAGTACTTC. It is translated as CASRDGLTYEQYF.

The chain recombines TRBV2 with TRBJ2-3; maybe TRBD2 (5 bases). V dropped 6 bases and J dropped 1 base, with 17 bases sitting between them. Germline V gene lookup returns CDR1 SNHLY and CDR2 FYNNEI. The CDR3 consists of 16 residues. The CDR3 DNA reads as TGTGCCAGCAGAGAATTGGGTGCAGCGGGCACAGATACGCAGTATTTT. Amino acids: CASRELGAAGTDTQYF.

The chain has TRBV25-1 and TRBJ2-1; weak D call: TRBD2 (5 bases). CDR1 is MGHDK, CDR2 SYGVNS, per germline. The CDR3 runs 13 residues. With 3 bases removed from V and 7 bases from J, the gap between germline ends came to 10 bases. DNA of the CDR3: TGTGCCAGCAGTGACCCGACTATAAATGAGCAGTTCTTC. This codes for CASSDPTINEQFF. Combining the CDR3 with reference TRBV25-1 and TRBJ2-1 gives the whole variable domain EADIYQTPRYLVIGTGKKITLECSQTMGHDKMYWYQQDPGMELHLIHYSYGVNSTEKGDLSSESTVSRIRTEHFPLTLESARPSHTSQYLCASSDPTINEQFFGPGTRLTVL.

V gene TRBV12-3 or TRBV12-4 combines with J gene TRBJ2-7; 10 nucleotides align to TRBD2. This CDR3 comprises 14 residues. V was pared by 7 bases and J by 3 bases, with 6 bases of the junction left unmatched. CDR3 region: CASTLSGGNYEQYF. The CDR3 nucleotides are TGTGCCAGCACCCTTAGCGGGGGGAACTACGAGCAGTACTTC.

The chain joins TRBV7-9 to TRBJ1-1, with a possible D match to TRBD1 (5 bases). The CDR3 consists of 15 residues. Germline V gives CDR1 SEHNR, CDR2 FQNEAQ (reference sequence). V gave up 0 bases and J gave up 3 bases, with 11 bases separating them. The CDR3 nucleotides are TGTGCCAGCAGCTTAGCTGGGGCATCGGACACTGAAGCTTTCTTT. Translation gives CASSLAGASDTEAFF.

The chain uses TRBV20-1 and TRBJ2-5; 10 bases line up with TRBD1. V gave up 3 bases and J gave up 7 bases; unmatched junction bases: 8. Germline values: CDR1 DFQATT, CDR2 SNEGSKA (reference sequence). This CDR3 contains 14 residues. As DNA, the CDR3 is TGCAGTGCTAGTAGGACAGGGGGTAGTGGGACCCAGTACTTC. This sequence encodes CSASRTGGSGTQYF.

The sample holds a few counts of this clonotype. The chain has TRBV11-3 and TRBJ1-3, with TRBD1 as a possible D gene (5 bases). This CDR3 is 16 amino acids long. Germline CDR1 is SGHNT and CDR2 is YENEEA. Trimming shortened V by 2 bases and J by 4 bases, and 15 bases separated the two germline ends. CDR3 sequence: CASSLSARVSGNTIYF. The CDR3 coding sequence is TGTGCCAGCAGCTTATCCGCCAGGGTGAGCGGAAACACCATATATTTT.

The rearrangement uses TRBV7-2 and TRBJ1-5; maybe TRBD1 (5 bases). The CDR3 length is 16 residues. Germline V lookup: CDR1 SGHTA, CDR2 FQGNSA. Trimming left V 0 bases short and J 6 bases short, with 15 bases between. The CDR3 loop reads CASSLARGGVSQPQHF. DNA of the CDR3: TGTGCCAGCAGCTTAGCGCGCGGAGGGGTTTCTCAGCCCCAGCATTTT.

This sequence joins TRBV29-1 and TRBJ2-7; a possible D gene is TRBD2 (5 bases). CDR1 and CDR2 from the germline V gene are SQVTM and ANQGSEA. CDR3 length: 13 residues. V was shortened by 6 bases and J by 2 bases, with 14 bases between the two germline ends. DNA of the CDR3: TGCAGCGTCGAGGGCGGCTGGGCCTACGAGCAGTACTTC. Residues: CSVEGGWAYEQYF.

The V gene is TRBV7-2, the J gene TRBJ2-3; D is ambiguous. CDR3 length: 12 amino acids. Germline CDR1 and CDR2: SGHTA and FQGNSA. V dropped 2 bases and J dropped 4 bases, with 4 bases sitting between them. CDR3 in amino acids: CASSLIADTQYF. The CDR3 nucleotides are TGTGCCAGCAGCTTAATCGCAGATACGCAGTATTTT.

The chain employs TRBV10-2 and TRBJ2-7, with D unresolved. CDR3 length: 14 amino acids. V was pared by 2 bases and J by 1 base, with 9 bases between. Germline-derived CDR1 and CDR2 are WSHSY and SAAADI. The CDR3 spells CASSEMIGSYEQYF. CDR3 coding DNA: TGCGCCAGCAGTGAGATGATAGGATCCTACGAGCAGTACTTC.

This chain uses TRBV20-1 with TRBJ2-3; the match to TRBD2 covers 9 bases. Germline V gene data show CDR1 as DFQATT and CDR2 as SNEGSKA (reference sequence). The CDR3 runs to 15 residues. V lost 0 bases and J lost 8; bases outside the gene matches: 9. The CDR3 sequence: CSARDPSGIWRTQYF. The CDR3 DNA sequence: TGCAGTGCTAGAGACCCTAGCGGGATTTGGCGTACGCAGTATTTT.